This TCR beta chain is drawn from a study of cytomegalovirus exposure and HLA in healthy donors. Findings of the study overall: Excluded: some indistinguishable V segments such as TRBV6-2 and TRBV6-3.

In the PCR, 60 Vbeta and 13 Jbeta primers were used. Sequenced by immunoSEQ multiplex PCR; TCRdb stores in-frame clones only, minus some. The table shows under 150,000 clones, with about 79% occurring only once. Worth noting for this clone: Its cognate antigen is unknown.

The germline CDR1 and CDR2 sequences are SGHTA and FQGNSA. Unmatched junction bases numbered 15, after V lost 5 bases and J lost 9 bases. The CDR3 extends over 16 amino acids. The sample consisted of PBMCs. The origin of this receptor is a man between 18 and 29 years old in good health and CMV-seronegative. The chain joins TRBV7-2 to TRBJ2-1; TRBD2 aligns across 8 bases. This chain's CDR3 is CASSVRSGSTFGEQFF. CDR3 in DNA: TGTGCCAGCAGCGTTAGGAGCGGGAGTACTTTCGGTGAGCAGTTCTTC.